This TCR beta chain was observed in a study of T-cell memory formation after mild COVID-19. Overall study results and limits: Of the contracting clones, CD4+ ones lay mainly in CM and EM, and CD8+ ones in EMRA.

UMIs and sample barcodes were carried by the TCR alpha and TCR beta cDNA libraries that 5'RACE produced using constant-segment primers. TCRdb passed the 5' RACE reads through MiXCR, listing each CDR3 protein once. The repertoire has around 390,000 distinct CDR3 sequences, more than 15% of them found once; the top ten carry about a fifth. The CDR3 is made up of 13 amino acids. V was pared by 4 bases and J by 5 bases, with 10 bases between. On this clonotype: No antigen is known for it.

The receptor comes from a man between 18 and 29 years old who had mild COVID-19 (a few samples of this study predate the infection). Cell type and time point are not known. The chain joins TRBV12-3 or TRBV12-4 to TRBJ2-3; D is perhaps TRBD2 (5 bases). Material: PBMCs or a T cell subset sorted from them (not recorded which). Written as DNA, the CDR3 is TGTGCCAGCAGTTCCCTCGAGGGAGATACGCAGTATTTT. The encoded protein is CASSSLEGDTQYF.